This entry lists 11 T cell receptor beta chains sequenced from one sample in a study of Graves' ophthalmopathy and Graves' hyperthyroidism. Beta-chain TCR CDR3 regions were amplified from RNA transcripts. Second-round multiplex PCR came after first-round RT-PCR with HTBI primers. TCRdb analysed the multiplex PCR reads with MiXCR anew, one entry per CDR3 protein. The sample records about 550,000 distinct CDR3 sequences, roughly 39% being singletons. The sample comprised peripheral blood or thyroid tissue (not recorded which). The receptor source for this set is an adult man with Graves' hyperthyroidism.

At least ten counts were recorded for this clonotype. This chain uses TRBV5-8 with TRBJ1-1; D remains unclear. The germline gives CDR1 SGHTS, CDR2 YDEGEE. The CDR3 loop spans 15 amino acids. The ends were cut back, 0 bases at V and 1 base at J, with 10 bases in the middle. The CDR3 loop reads CASSLGGLGNTEAFF. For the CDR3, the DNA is TGTGCCAGCAGCTTGGGGGGTCTCGGGAACACTGAAGCTTTCTTT. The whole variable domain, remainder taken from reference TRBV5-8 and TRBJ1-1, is EAGVTQSPTHLIKTRGQQATLRCSPISGHTSVYWYQQALGLGLQFLLWYDEGEERNRGNFPPRFSGRQFPNYSSELNVNALELEDSALYLCASSLGGLGNTEAFFGQGTRLTVV.

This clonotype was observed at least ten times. The CDR3 DNA follows: TGCAGCGTTGAAAGCCTAACAACTAATGAAAAACTGTTTTTT. Protein: CSVESLTTNEKLFF. This sequence joins TRBV29-1 and TRBJ1-4; D is unclear. The germline V and J ends were trimmed by 2 bases and 0 bases, with 7 bases remaining between them. This CDR3 contains 14 residues. Per germline, CDR1 SQVTM and CDR2 ANQGSEA.

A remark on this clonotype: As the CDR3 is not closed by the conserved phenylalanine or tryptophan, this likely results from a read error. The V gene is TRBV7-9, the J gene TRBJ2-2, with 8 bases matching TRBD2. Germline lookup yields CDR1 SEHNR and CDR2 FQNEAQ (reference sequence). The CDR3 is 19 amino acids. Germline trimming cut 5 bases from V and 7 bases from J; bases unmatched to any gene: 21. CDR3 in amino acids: CASSEVTSARVVVLGELFS. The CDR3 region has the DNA TGTGCCAGCAGCGAAGTGACTAGCGCTAGAGTGGTGGTCCTCGGGGAGCTGTTTTCT.

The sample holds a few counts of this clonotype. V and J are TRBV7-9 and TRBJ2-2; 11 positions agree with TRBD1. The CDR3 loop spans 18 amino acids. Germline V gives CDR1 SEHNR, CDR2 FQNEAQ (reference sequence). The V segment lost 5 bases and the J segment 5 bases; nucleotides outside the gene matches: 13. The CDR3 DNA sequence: TGTGCCAGCAGCCAAGATCCCTGGGGACAGGGGGGTACCGGGGAGCTGTTTTTT. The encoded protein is CASSQDPWGQGGTGELFF.

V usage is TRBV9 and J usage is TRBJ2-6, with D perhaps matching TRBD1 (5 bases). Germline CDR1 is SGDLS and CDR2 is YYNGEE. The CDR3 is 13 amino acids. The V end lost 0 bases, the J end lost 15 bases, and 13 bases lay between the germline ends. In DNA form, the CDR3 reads TGTGCCAGCAGCGTAGATTTGGGGCTCGGCCTGACTTTC. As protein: CASSVDLGLGLTF.

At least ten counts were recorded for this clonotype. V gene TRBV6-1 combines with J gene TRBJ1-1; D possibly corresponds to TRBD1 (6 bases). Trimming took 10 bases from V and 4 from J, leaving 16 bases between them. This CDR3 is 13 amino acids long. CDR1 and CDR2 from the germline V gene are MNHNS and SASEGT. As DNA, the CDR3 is TGTGCCACCGCCGACAGGTTCGGCACTGAAGCTTTCTTT. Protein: CATADRFGTEAFF.

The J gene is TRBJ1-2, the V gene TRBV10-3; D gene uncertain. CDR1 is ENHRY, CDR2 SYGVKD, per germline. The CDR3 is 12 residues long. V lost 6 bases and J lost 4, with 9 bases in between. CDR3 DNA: TGTGCCATCAGCGACTCAGGCTATGGCTACACCTTC. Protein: CAISDSGYGYTF.

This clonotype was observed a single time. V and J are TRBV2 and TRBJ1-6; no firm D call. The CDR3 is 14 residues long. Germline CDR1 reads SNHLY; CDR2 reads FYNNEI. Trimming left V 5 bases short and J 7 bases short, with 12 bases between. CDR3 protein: CASSKGRSNSPLHF. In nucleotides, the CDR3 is TGTGCCAGCAGTAAGGGCAGGAGCAATTCACCCCTCCACTTT.

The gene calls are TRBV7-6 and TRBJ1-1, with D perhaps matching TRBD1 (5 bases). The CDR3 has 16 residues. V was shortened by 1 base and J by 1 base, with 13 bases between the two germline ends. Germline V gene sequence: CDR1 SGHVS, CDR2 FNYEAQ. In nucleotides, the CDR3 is TGTGCCAGCAGCTTAGGACCAGGGAGGAGGAACACTGAAGCTTTCTTT. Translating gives CASSLGPGRRNTEAFF.

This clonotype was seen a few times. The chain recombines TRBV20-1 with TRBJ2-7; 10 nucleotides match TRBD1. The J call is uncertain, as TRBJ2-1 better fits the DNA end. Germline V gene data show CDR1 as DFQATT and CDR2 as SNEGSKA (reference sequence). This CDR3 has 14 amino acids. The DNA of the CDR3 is TGCAGTGCTAGACGACAGGGGGCAGGGTATGAGCAGTTCTTC. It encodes CSARRQGAGYEQFF.

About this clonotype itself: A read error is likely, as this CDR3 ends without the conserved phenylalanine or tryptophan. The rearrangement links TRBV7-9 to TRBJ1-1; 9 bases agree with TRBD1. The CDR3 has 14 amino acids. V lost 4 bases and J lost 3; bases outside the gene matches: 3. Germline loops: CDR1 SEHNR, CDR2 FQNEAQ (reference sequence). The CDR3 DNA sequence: TGTGCCAGCAGCTACCGGACAGGGGACACTGAAGCTTTCGTT. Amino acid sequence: CASSYRTGDTEAFV.